This T cell receptor (beta chain) was identified in a study of T cells after somatic rescue of genetic block. The CDR3 extends over 15 amino acids. Germline CDR1 MRHNA, CDR2 SNTAGT. Trimming cost V 6 bases and J 2 bases; bases outside gene matches: 4. Libraries were prepared by immunoSEQ multiplex PCR; TCRdb keeps only in-frame clonotypes and omits some of them. The sample holds about 67,000 clones; under 95% are singletons and the top ten take around 3%. This clonotype originated in a middle-aged man. The V and J genes are TRBV6-4 and TRBJ2-1, with TRBD2 identical over 10 bases. The sample was peripheral blood mononuclear cells (PBMCs). The CDR3 loop reads CASSLTSGAYNEQFF. CDR3 bases: TGTGCCAGCAGCCTAACTAGCGGGGCCTACAATGAGCAGTTCTTC.